This T cell receptor (beta chain) is drawn from a study of cytomegalovirus exposure and HLA in healthy donors. Findings and caveats of the study: In a later analysis, TCR beta V- and J-gene trimming showed a link to a missense DCLRE1C variant.

This clone was counted a single time. Its antigen remains unknown. A multiplex PCR was run with 60 Vbeta primers and 13 Jbeta primers. Authors' processing steps: Per a later analysis, the number of unique TCR beta chains was approximately 73 million, of which 10 million to 11 million were shared. Clones were read by immunoSEQ multiplex PCR, and TCRdb kept only the in-frame ones, dropping some. The V and J calls and clone size were taken over from that table, and D and trimming were inferred from the DNA. The table shows about 130,000 clones, with 83% occurring only once. V lost 4 bases and J lost 1; bases outside the gene matches: 12. The CDR3 contains 17 residues. Germline V gene sequence: CDR1 MDHEN, CDR2 SYDVKM.

What was sequenced was PBMCs. J is TRBJ1-1 and V is TRBV28; 7 bases are shared with TRBD1. The receptor's source is a woman in her thirties or forties in good health and CMV-seropositive. This chain's CDR3 is CASSSNRGGWGNTEAFF. CDR3 DNA sequence: TGTGCCAGCAGTTCCAACAGGGGAGGATGGGGGAACACTGAAGCTTTCTTT.